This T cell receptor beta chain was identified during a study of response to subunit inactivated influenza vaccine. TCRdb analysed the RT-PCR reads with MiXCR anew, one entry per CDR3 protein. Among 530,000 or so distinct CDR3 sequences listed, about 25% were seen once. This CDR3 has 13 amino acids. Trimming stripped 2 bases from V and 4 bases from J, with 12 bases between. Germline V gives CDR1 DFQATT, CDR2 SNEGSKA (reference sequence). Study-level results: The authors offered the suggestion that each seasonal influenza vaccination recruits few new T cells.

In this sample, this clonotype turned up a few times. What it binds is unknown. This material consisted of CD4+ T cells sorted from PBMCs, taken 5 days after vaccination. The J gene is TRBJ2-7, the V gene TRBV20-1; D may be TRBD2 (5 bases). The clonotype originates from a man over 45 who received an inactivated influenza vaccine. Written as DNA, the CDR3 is TGCAGTGCTAGACTAGCCGGAGTATACGAGCAGTACTTC. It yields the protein CSARLAGVYEQYF.